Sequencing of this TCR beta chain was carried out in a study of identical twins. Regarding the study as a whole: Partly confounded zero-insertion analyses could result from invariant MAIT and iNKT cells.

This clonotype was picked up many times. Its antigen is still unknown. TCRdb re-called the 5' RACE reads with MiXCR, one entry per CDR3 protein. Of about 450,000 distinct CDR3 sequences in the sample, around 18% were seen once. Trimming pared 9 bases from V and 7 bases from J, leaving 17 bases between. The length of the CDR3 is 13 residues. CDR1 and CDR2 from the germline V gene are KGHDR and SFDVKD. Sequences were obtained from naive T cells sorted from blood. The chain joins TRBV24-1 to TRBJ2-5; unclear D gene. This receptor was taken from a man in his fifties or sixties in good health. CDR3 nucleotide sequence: TGTGCCACCGGAGACGGTACAGCAGTGACCCAGTACTTC. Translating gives CATGDGTAVTQYF.